The present entry profiles one TCR beta chain with its context. Antigen specificity is unknown. The junction does not match germline at one end; this may be a read error. Per germline, CDR1 MDHEN and CDR2 SYDVKM. The CDR3 loop spans 15 amino acids. Several immunoSEQ plates received, in even portions, the genomic DNA of each subset. Unsorted PBMC DNA was sequenced on ten immunoSEQ deep assay plates. Authors' data handling: Because ImmunoSEQ provided only junction sequences with no quality scores, the filtering differed. Sequencing was performed with immunoSEQ multiplex PCR; in TCRdb, only in-frame clones are kept and a portion is missing. From that table come the V and J calls and clone size; the DNA was used to work out D and trimming. There are more than 450,000 clones in the sample; about four fifths occur only once, and 10% to 15% lies in the top ten. This entry comes from a study of shared clonotypes between healthy human individuals.

Points from the study as a whole: The sole specimen, blood, was sampled, and tissue repertoires likely differ.

The clonotype comes from a woman aged 40 to 55 in good health. Some clones in this sample may be carry-over from other donors' samples. The V call is TRBV28, the J call TRBJ2-2; 8 nucleotides line up with TRBD2. The sequenced sample was PBMCs. CDR3 nucleotide sequence: TGTACCAGCAGTCCCCCTCGGGGGGGGGCCGGGGAGCTGTTTTTT. As protein: CTSSPPRGGAGELFF.